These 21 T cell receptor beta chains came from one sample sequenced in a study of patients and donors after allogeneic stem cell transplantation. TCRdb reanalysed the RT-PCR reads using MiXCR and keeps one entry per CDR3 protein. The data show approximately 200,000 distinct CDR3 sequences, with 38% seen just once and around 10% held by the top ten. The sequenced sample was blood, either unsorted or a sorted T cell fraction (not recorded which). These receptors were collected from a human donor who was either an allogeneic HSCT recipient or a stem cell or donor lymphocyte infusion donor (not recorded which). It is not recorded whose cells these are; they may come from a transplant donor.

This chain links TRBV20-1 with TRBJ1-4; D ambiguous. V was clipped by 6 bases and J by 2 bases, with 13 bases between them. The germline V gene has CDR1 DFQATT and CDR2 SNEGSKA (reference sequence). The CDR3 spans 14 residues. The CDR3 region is CSAPDRSTNEKLFF. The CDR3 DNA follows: TGCAGTGCCCCAGACCGCTCCACTAATGAAAAACTGTTTTTT.

The CDR3 DNA is TGTGCCAGCAGCTTCCGGGGGGGGACAGATACGCAGTATTTT. As protein: CASSFRGGTDTQYF. The chain is built from TRBV12-3 or TRBV12-4 and TRBJ2-3, with 8 bases aligning to TRBD2. V shed 6 bases, J shed 3 bases, and the junction held 5 bases outside the gene matches. CDR3 size: 14 residues.

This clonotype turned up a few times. The CDR3 nucleotides are TGTGCCAGCAGCTTCCAGGGTAATGAGCAGTTCTTC. This codes for CASSFQGNEQFF. This chain joins TRBV7-2 and TRBJ2-1; D perhaps matches TRBD1 (5 bases). CDR3 length: 12 amino acids. From germline, CDR1 is SGHTA and CDR2 FQGNSA. V was trimmed by 3 bases and J by 7 bases, leaving 7 bases between them. Drawing the rest from reference TRBV7-2 and TRBJ2-1, the complete variable domain is GAGVSQSPSNKVTEKGKDVELRCDPISGHTALYWYRQSLGQGLEFLIYFQGNSAPDKSGLPSDRFSAERTGGSVSTLTIQRTQQEDSAVYLCASSFQGNEQFFGPGTRLTVL.

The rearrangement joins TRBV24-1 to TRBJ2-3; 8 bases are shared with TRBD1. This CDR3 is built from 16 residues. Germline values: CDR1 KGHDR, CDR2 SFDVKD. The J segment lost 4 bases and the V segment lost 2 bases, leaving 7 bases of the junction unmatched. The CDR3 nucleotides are TGTGCCACCAGTGATTCAGGGGGCTCGGGCGCAGATACGCAGTATTTT. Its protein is CATSDSGGSGADTQYF.

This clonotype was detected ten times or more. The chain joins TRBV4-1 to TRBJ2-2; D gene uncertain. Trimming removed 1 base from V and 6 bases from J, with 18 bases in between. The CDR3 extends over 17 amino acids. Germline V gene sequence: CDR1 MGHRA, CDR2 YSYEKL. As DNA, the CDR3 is TGCGCCAGCAGCCAAGTCGAGCGTGCGGTCTTATCCGGGGAGCTGTTTTTT. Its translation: CASSQVERAVLSGELFF.

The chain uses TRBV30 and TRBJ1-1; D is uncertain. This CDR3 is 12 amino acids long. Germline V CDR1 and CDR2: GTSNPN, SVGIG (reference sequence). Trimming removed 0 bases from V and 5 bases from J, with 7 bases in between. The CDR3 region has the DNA TGTGCCTGGAGTGTAACGGGGACTGAAGCTTTCTTT. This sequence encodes CAWSVTGTEAFF.

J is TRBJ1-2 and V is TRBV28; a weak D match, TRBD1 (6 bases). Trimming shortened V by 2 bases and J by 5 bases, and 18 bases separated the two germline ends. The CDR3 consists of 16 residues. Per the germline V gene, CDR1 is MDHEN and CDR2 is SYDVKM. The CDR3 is CASSLIEWGRGYGYTF. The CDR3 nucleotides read TGTGCCAGCAGTTTAATCGAGTGGGGCAGGGGATATGGCTACACCTTC.

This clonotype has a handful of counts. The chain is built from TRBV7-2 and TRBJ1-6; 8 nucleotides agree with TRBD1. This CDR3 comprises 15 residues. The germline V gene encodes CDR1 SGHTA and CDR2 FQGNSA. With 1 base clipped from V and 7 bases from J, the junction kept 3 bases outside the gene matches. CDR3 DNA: TGTGCCAGCAGCTTAGGGTGGGACAGGAATTCACCCCTCCACTTT. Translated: CASSLGWDRNSPLHF. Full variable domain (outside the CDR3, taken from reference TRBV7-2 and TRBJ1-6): GAGVSQSPSNKVTEKGKDVELRCDPISGHTALYWYRQSLGQGLEFLIYFQGNSAPDKSGLPSDRFSAERTGGSVSTLTIQRTQQEDSAVYLCASSLGWDRNSPLHFGNGTRLTVT.

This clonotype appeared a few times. This chain's CDR3 is CASTRGQEVSGNTIYF. DNA of the CDR3: TGTGCCAGCACCCGGGGACAGGAGGTTAGCGGAAACACCATATATTTT. The chain combines TRBV6-6 with TRBJ1-3, with 8 bases lining up with TRBD1. CDR3 length equals 16 residues. CDR1 MNHNY and CDR2 SVGAGI come from the germline V gene (reference sequence). V trimming: 7 bases; J trimming: 4 bases; junction bases outside the gene matches: 12.

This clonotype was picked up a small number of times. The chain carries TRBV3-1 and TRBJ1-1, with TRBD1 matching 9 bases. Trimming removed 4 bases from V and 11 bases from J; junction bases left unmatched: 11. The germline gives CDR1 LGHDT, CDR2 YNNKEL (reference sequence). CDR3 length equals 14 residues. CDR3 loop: CASSPRDRVSGAFF. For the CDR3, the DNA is TGTGCCAGCAGCCCCCGGGACAGGGTGTCTGGGGCTTTCTTT.

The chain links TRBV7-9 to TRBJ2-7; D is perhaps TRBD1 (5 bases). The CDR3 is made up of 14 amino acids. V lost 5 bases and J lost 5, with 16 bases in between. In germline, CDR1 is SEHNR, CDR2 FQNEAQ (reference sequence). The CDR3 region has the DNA TGTGCCAGCAGCAAACAGGTTGGGGCTAACGAGCAGTACTTC. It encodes CASSKQVGANEQYF.

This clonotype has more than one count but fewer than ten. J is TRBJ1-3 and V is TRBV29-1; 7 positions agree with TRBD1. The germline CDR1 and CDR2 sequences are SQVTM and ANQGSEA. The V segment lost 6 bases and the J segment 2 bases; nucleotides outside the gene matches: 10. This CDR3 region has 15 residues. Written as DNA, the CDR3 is TGCAGCGTGGCGAGGAGGGGGCCGGCTGGAAACACCATATATTTT. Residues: CSVARRGPAGNTIYF.

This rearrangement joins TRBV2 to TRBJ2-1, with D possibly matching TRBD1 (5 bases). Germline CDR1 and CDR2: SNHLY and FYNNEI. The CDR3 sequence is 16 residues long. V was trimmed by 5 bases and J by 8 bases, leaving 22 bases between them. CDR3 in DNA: TGTGCCAGCAGTCTTTTCCCGGCGACAGCCTATGATGAGCAGTTCTTC. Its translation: CASSLFPATAYDEQFF.

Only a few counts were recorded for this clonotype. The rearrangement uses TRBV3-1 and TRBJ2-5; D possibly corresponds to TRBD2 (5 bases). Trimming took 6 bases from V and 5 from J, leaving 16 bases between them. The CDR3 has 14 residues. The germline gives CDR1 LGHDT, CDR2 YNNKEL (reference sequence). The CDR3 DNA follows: TGTGCCAGCAGTCAATCGGGGAACCGGGAGACCCAGTACTTC. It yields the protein CASSQSGNRETQYF.

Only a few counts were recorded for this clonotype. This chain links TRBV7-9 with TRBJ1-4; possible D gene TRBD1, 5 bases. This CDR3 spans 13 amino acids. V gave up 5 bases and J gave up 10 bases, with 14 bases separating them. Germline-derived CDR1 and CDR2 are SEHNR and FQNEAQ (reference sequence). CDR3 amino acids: CASSRGPSGKLFF. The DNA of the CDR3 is TGTGCCAGCAGCCGGGGACCGAGCGGAAAACTGTTTTTT.

This CDR3 reads CASSLDYRGEDTGELFF. The CDR3 DNA follows: TGTGCCAGCAGCTTAGATTATCGGGGTGAGGACACCGGGGAGCTGTTTTTT. The chain combines TRBV7-8 with TRBJ2-2; D possibly corresponds to TRBD2 (5 bases). Trimming took off 1 base at V and 3 bases at J, with 15 bases between the two ends. The CDR3 is made up of 17 amino acids. CDR1 SGHVS and CDR2 FQNEAQ come from the germline V gene.

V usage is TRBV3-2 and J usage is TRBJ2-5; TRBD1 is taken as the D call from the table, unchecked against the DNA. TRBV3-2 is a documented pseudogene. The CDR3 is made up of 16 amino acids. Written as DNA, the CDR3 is TGTGCCAGCAGCCAAAGGGAGGAGGGACAGCAAGAGACCCAGTACTTC. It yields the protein CASSQREEGQQETQYF.

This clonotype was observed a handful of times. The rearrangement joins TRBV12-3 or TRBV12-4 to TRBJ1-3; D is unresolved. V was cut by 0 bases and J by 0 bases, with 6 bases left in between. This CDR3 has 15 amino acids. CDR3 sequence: CASSLAGLSGNTIYF. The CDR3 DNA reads TGTGCCAGCAGTTTAGCCGGCCTCTCTGGAAACACCATATATTTT.

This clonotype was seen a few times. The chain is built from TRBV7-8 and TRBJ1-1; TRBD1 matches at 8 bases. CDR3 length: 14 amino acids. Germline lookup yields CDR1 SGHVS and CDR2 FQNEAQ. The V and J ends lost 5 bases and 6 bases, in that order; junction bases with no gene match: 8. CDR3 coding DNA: TGTGCCAGCAGCGATAACAGGGGGAAGGCTGAAGCTTTCTTT. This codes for CASSDNRGKAEAFF.

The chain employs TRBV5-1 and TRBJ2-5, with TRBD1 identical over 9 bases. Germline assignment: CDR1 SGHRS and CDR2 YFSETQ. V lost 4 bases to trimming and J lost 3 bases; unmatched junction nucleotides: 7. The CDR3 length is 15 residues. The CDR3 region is CASSQQGAGEETQYF. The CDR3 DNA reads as TGCGCCAGCAGCCAACAGGGGGCAGGGGAAGAGACCCAGTACTTC.

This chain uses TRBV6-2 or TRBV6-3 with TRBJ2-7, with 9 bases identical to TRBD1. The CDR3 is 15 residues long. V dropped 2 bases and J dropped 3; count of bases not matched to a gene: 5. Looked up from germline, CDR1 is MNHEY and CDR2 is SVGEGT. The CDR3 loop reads CASSYKGTGNYEQYF. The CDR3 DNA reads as TGTGCCAGCAGTTACAAAGGGACAGGGAACTACGAGCAGTACTTC.